This TCR beta chain came from a study of Ad26.COV2.S vaccination and SARS-CoV-2 variants. Profiling relied on immunoSEQ multiplex PCR, and the TCRdb table lists in-frame clones only, not all of them. Of 440,000 or so clones in the sample, 70% to 90% were seen once. This sample's treatment: roughly 19 received Ad26.COV2.S at low or high dose, single or two shots; a few received placebo; per-sample allocation not given. After the first vaccine or placebo injection, samples were drawn on day 63. Spike of the Wuhan-strain SARS-CoV-2 was expressed by an Ad26 vector, which formed the vaccine. The sequence derives from a person between 18 and 65 years old who received the Ad26.COV2.S COVID-19 vaccine or a placebo. The sequencing here drew on peripheral blood, taken in a trial of Ad26.COV2.S vaccine versus placebo.

Here the CDR3 reads CASSQTGRGTEQFF. As DNA, the CDR3 is TGTGCCAGCAGCCAAACCGGACGGGGTACCGAGCAGTTCTTC. The chain couples TRBV7-3 to TRBJ2-1, with a tentative D call TRBD2 (5 bases). Trimming left V 5 bases short and J 10 bases short, with 18 bases between. This CDR3 has 14 amino acids. In germline, CDR1 is SGHTA, CDR2 FQGTGA. The entire variable domain, with the rest obtained from reference TRBV7-3 and TRBJ2-1, is as follows: GAGVSQTPSNKVTEKGKYVELRCDPISGHTALYWYRQSLGQGPEFLIYFQGTGAADDSGLPNDRFFAVRPEGSVSTLKIQRTERGDSAVYLCASSQTGRGTEQFFGPGTRLTVL.